This TCR beta chain was captured by sequencing in a study of blood T cells in healthy people across ages. Study results and limitations: In the absence of known donor CMV status, changes in expanded clonotypes were possibly confounded.

Combining a sample-barcoded 5' primer with a J-beta primer mix, a second PCR ran for about 7 to 12 cycles. Using its own MiXCR run on the 5' RACE reads, TCRdb lists one record per CDR3 protein. The data show hundreds of thousands of distinct CDR3 sequences, 40% to 45% seen once. With 4 bases removed from V and 2 bases from J, the gap between germline ends came to 10 bases. The germline V gene has CDR1 SGHDT and CDR2 YYEEEE. The CDR3 sequence is 14 residues long. Details on this clonotype: The antigen is undetermined.

The genes are TRBV5-6 and TRBJ1-5; no clear D gene. The sequence was obtained from a man aged 80 or over in good health. The material sequenced was blood. As DNA, the CDR3 is TGTGCCAGCAGCACTACAGCGGGCAATCAGCCCCAGCATTTT. Protein product: CASSTTAGNQPQHF.